This TCR beta chain was retrieved from a study of blood T cells in healthy people across ages. Next came a second PCR, run for about 6 to 11 cycles, which used a sample-barcoded 5' primer along with a J-beta primer mix. A template-switch adaptor with 12 random nucleotides tagged each cDNA molecule. TCRdb reprocessed the 5' RACE reads via MiXCR and lists one record per CDR3 protein. In the table there are more than 900,000 distinct CDR3 sequences, approximately 25% of which are singletons. This clonotype was picked up a small number of times. Germline-derived CDR1 and CDR2 are SGHTA and FQGTGA. The CDR3 extends over 13 amino acids. Trimming left V 2 bases short and J 4 bases short, with 8 bases between. These sequences were also reported in another study, on T cells of mothers and their children.

The chain combines TRBV7-3 with TRBJ1-2; weak D call: TRBD1 (6 bases). The clonotype was recovered from a girl aged 2 to 9 in good health. The material sequenced was blood. CDR3 region: CASSLPDSYGYTF. The CDR3 nucleotides are TGTGCCAGCAGCTTACCGGACAGCTATGGCTACACCTTC.